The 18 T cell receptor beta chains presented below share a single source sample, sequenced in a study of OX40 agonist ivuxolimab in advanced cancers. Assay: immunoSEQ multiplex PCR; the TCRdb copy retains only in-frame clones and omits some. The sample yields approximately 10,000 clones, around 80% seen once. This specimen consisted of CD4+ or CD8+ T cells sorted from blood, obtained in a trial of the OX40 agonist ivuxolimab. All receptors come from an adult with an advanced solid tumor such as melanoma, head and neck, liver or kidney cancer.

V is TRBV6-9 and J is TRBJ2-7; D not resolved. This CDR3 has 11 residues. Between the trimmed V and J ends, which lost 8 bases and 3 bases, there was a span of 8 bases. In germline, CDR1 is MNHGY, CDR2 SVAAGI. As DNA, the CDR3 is TGTGCCAGCCAACCAAACTACGAGCAGTACTTC. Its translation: CASQPNYEQYF.

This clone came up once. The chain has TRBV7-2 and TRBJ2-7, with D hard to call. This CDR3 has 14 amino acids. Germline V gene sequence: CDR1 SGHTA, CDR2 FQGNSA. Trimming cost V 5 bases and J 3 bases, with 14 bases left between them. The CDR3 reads CASSPGWSFYEQYF. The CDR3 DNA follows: TGTGCCAGCAGCCCCGGCTGGAGTTTCTACGAGCAGTACTTC.

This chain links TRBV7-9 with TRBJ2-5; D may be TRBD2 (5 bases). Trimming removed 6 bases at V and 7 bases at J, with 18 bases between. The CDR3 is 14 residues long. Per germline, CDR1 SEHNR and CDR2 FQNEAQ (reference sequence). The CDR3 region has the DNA TGTGCCAGCAGGGGTTACTACGATGAGGGGACCCAGTACTTC. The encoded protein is CASRGYYDEGTQYF.

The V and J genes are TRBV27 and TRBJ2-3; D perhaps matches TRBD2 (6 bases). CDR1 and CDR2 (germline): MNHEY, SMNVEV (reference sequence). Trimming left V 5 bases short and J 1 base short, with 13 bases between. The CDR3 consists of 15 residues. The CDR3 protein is CASSKRAYRTDTQYF. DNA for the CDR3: TGTGCCAGCAGTAAGCGGGCCTACCGCACAGATACGCAGTATTTT.

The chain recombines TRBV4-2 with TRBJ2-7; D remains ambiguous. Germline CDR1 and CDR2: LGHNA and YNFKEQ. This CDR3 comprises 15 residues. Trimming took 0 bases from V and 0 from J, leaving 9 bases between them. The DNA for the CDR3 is TGTGCCAGCAGCCAAGATCGCGGCAGCTCCTACGAGCAGTACTTC. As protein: CASSQDRGSSYEQYF.

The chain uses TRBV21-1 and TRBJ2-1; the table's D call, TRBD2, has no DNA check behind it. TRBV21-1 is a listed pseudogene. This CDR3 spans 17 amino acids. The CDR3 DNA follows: TGTGCCAGCAGCAAAGCGCGGGCGGGAAGCTCCTACAATGAGCAGTTCTTC. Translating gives CASSKARAGSSYNEQFF.

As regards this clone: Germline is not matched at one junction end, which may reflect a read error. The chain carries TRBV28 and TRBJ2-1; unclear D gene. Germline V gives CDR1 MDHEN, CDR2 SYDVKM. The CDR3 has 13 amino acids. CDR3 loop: CASTLIGVNEQFF. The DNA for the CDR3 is TGTGCCAGCACTTTAATCGGTGTTAATGAGCAGTTCTTC.

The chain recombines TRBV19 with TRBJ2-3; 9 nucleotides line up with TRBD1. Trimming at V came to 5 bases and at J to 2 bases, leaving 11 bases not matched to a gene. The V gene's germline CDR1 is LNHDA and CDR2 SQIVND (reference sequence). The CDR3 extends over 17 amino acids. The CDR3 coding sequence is TGTGCCAGTAGTTCCCGGGACAGGGCTCCTATCACAGATACGCAGTATTTT. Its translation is CASSSRDRAPITDTQYF.

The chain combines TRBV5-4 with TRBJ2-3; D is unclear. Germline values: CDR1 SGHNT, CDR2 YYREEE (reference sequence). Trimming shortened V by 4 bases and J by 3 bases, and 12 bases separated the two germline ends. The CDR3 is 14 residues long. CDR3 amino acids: CASSPEGPTDTQYF. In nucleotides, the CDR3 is TGTGCCAGCAGCCCCGAAGGACCTACAGATACGCAGTATTTT. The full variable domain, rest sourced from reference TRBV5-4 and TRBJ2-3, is ETGVTQSPTHLIKTRGQQVTLRCSSQSGHNTVSWYQQALGQGPQFIFQYYREEENGRGNFPPRFSGLQFPNYSSELNVNALELDDSALYLCASSPEGPTDTQYFGPGTRLTVL.

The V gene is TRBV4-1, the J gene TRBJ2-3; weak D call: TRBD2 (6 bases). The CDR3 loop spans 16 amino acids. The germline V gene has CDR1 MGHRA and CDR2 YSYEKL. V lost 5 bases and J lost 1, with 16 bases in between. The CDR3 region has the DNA TGCGCCAGCAGCAACGACCGGGGGATCGGCACAGATACGCAGTATTTT. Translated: CASSNDRGIGTDTQYF.

The CDR3 DNA sequence: TGCGCCAGCAGCCAACAGGAGGCCTACGAGCAGTACTTC. Its translation: CASSQQEAYEQYF. The rearrangement uses TRBV4-1 and TRBJ2-7, with D possibly TRBD2 on 5 matching bases. Germline CDR1 and CDR2: MGHRA and YSYEKL. The CDR3 loop spans 13 amino acids. V gave up 2 bases and J gave up 2 bases, with 7 bases separating them.

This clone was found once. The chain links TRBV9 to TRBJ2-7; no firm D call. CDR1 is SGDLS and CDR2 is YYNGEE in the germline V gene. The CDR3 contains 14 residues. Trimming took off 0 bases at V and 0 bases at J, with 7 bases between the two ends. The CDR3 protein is CASSVEADSYEQYF. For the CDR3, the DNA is TGTGCCAGCAGCGTAGAGGCAGACTCCTACGAGCAGTACTTC.

This CDR3 is CASSGYRGAGVYEQYF. The CDR3 DNA follows: TGTGCCAGCAGTGGATACAGGGGGGCGGGGGTCTACGAGCAGTACTTC. The chain links TRBV2 to TRBJ2-7; tentatively, D is TRBD1 (8 bases). The CDR3 is 16 amino acids. CDR1 is SNHLY and CDR2 is FYNNEI in the germline V gene. With 4 bases removed from V and 3 bases from J, the gap between germline ends came to 19 bases.

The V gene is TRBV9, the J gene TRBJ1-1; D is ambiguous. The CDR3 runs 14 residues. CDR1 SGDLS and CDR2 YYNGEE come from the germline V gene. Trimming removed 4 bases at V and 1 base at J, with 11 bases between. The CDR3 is CASSYSGGNTEAFF. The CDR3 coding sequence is TGTGCCAGCAGCTACTCGGGCGGGAACACTGAAGCTTTCTTT.

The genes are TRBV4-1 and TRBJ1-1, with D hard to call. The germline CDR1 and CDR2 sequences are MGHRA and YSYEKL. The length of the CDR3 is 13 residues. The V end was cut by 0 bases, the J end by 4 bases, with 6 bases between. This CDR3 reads CASSQDLVTEAFF. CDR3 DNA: TGCGCCAGCAGCCAAGATCTAGTCACTGAAGCTTTCTTT.

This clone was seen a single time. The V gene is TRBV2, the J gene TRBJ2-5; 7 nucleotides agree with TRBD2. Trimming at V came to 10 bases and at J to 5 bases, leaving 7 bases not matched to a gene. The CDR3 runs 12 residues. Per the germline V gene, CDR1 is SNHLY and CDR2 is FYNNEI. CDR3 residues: CATDGEGETQYF. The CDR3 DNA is TGTGCCACTGACGGGGAGGGGGAGACCCAGTACTTC.

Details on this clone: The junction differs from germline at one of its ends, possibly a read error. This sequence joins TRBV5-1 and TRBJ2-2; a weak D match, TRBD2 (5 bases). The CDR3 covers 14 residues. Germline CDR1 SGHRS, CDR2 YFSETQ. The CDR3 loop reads CASTVSVWNTGELF. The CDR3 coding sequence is TGCGCCAGCACCGTGTCCGTCTGGAACACCGGGGAGCTGTTT.

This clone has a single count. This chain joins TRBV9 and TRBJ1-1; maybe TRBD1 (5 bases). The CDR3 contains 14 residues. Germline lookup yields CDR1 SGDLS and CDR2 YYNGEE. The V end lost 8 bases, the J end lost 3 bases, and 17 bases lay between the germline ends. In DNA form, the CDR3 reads TGTGCCAGTAACGCAGGGCTGGGGGACACTGAAGCTTTCTTT. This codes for CASNAGLGDTEAFF.